Listed here is a single T cell receptor (beta chain). Its specificity is not known. Germline V gene sequence: CDR1 LGHNA, CDR2 YNFKEQ. The CDR3 sequence is 14 residues long. J was trimmed by 3 bases and V by 3 bases; bases with no gene match: 3. These data are taken from a study of T cell responses to AZD1222 COVID-19 vaccine. Study conclusions and caveats: Spike-specific TCR breadth and depth grew following two AZD1222 doses. CD4 TCRs covered the whole spike, strongest at regions 160-218 and 743-854. At baseline, seropositivity was found in only a handful of AZD1222 recipients. Donors, mostly white British, included more females; clonal diversity was possibly underestimated.

Data came from immunoSEQ multiplex PCR; TCRdb stores just in-frame clones and leaves some out. This sample has 73,000 or so clones, with 82% found just once. Sequenced material: peripheral blood, taken on day 0 of AZD1222 vaccination. The chain couples TRBV4-2 to TRBJ1-1; 8 bases are shared with TRBD1. The source of this sequence is an adult in good health. The CDR3 reads CASSHQDRDTEAFF. CDR3 nucleotide sequence: TGTGCCAGCAGCCACCAGGACAGGGACACTGAAGCTTTCTTT.